Below are 23 T cell receptor beta chains sequenced from a single sample in a study of T cells in Graves' hyperthyroidism and ophthalmopathy (dated by TCRdb to between 2017 and 2020). The library was produced with multiplex PCR. Sequencer: Illumina HiSeq 2000. TCR beta CDR3 regions were amplified from RNA transcripts. The TCR CDR3 was subjected to a first round of RT-PCR using the HTBI primer set and the Qiagen OneStep RT-PCR kit. TCRdb reanalyzed the raw reads on its own, using fastp at Q25 for trimming and MiXCR for clone calling, and kept in-frame beta chains. Rows are combined by CDR3 protein, so each entry shows the most common genes and DNA. The sample has about 680,000 distinct CDR3 sequences on record, about 35% of them singletons. About a third of the sample rests with the top ten. What was sequenced was blood. The receptors shown here come from a woman aged 40-49 years with Graves' hyperthyroidism.

This clonotype was observed many times. The chain uses TRBV7-2 and TRBJ2-7; possibly TRBD2 for D (6 bases). This CDR3 comprises 15 residues. V shed 2 bases and J shed 0 bases, with 11 bases lying between them. The germline CDR1 and CDR2 sequences are SGHTA and FQGNSA. The CDR3 here is CASSLRGGDSYEQYF. Written as DNA, the CDR3 is TGTGCCAGCAGCTTAAGAGGCGGGGACTCCTACGAGCAGTACTTC. The complete variable domain, with remaining parts taken from reference TRBV7-2 and TRBJ2-7, reads GAGVSQSPSNKVTEKGKDVELRCDPISGHTALYWYRQSLGQGLEFLIYFQGNSAPDKSGLPSDRFSAERTGGSVSTLTIQRTQQEDSAVYLCASSLRGGDSYEQYFGPGTRLTVT.

Note on this clonotype: This may be a read error, as it is one base from a much larger clone. This chain connects TRBV24-1 to TRBJ1-2, with D maybe TRBD1 (6 bases). CDR3 length: 12 amino acids. CDR1 is KGHDR and CDR2 is SFDVKD in the germline V gene. V shed 8 bases and J shed 8 bases, with 14 bases lying between them. The DNA of the CDR3 is TGTGCCACCAACTTACCCGGGGGCGGCTACACCTTC. It translates to CATNLPGGGYTF.

Notes on this clonotype: A much larger clone sits a single nucleotide away, making a read error possible. This sequence joins TRBV19 and TRBJ1-5, with 8 positions matching TRBD1. The CDR3 loop spans 16 amino acids. Germline V CDR1 and CDR2: LNHDA, SQIVND (reference sequence). CDR3 in amino acids: CASSRDRGSSSQPQHF. In DNA, the CDR3 is TGTGCCAGTAGTAGAGACAGGGGATCTAGCAGTCAGCCCCAGCATTTT. Supplemented by reference TRBV19 and TRBJ1-5, the full variable domain reads DGGITQSPKYLFRKEGQNVTLSCEQNLNHDAMYWYRQDPGQGLRLIYYSQIVNDFQKGDIAEGYSVSREKKESFPLTVTSAQKNPTAFYLCASSRDRGSSSQPQHFGDGTRLSIL.

This clonotype has ten or more counts. The chain has TRBV7-9 and TRBJ2-7; no definite D call. CDR3 length equals 12 residues. V lost 6 bases to trimming and J lost 5 bases, with 11 bases between them. Germline V gene data show CDR1 as SEHNR and CDR2 as FQNEAQ (reference sequence). CDR3 coding DNA: TGTGCCAGCAGGCACCTTGGACACGAGCAGTACTTC. This codes for CASRHLGHEQYF.

The chain combines TRBV24-1 with TRBJ2-3; TRBD2 might be the D (6 bases). CDR1 KGHDR and CDR2 SFDVKD come from the germline V gene. This CDR3 is 14 amino acids long. V lost 0 bases to trimming and J lost 5 bases, with 8 bases between them. CDR3 bases: TGTGCCACCAGTGATTTGCCCGGGGGAGATACGCAGTATTTT. Its translation: CATSDLPGGDTQYF.

This clonotype was found many times. The chain couples TRBV2 to TRBJ2-7; a possible D gene is TRBD1 (6 bases). Germline V CDR1 and CDR2: SNHLY, FYNNEI. The CDR3 is 14 residues long. Trimming left V 4 bases short and J 0 bases short, with 10 bases between. The CDR3 nucleotides are TGTGCCAGCAGTGGCAGGGGCCACTCCTACGAGCAGTACTTC. Its translation: CASSGRGHSYEQYF.

The rearrangement joins TRBV29-1 to TRBJ2-5; the D gene could be TRBD1 or TRBD2 (5 bases each). The CDR3 runs 13 residues. Germline loops: CDR1 SQVTM, CDR2 ANQGSEA. V shed 4 bases and J shed 5 bases, with 14 bases lying between them. This chain's CDR3 is CSVGIGAWETQYF. CDR3 nucleotides: TGCAGCGTTGGAATCGGGGCTTGGGAGACCCAGTACTTC.

This clonotype showed up many times. J is TRBJ1-1 and V is TRBV20-1, with D unresolved. Trimming left V 5 bases short and J 1 base short, with 14 bases between. CDR3 length equals 14 residues. Germline CDR1 DFQATT, CDR2 SNEGSKA (reference sequence). CDR3 coding DNA: TGCAGTGCTTCAAGTATCAGGAGGAACACTGAAGCTTTCTTT. As protein: CSASSIRRNTEAFF.

The genes are TRBV29-1 and TRBJ2-7; 9 bases align to TRBD2. Unmatched junction bases numbered 9, after V lost 4 bases and J lost 2 bases. Germline CDR1 reads SQVTM; CDR2 reads ANQGSEA. This CDR3 is built from 15 residues. The CDR3 bases are TGCAGCGTTGTTCCTAGCGGGACGCCCCCCTACGAGCAGTACTTC. Protein product: CSVVPSGTPPYEQYF.

The V call is TRBV5-1, the J call TRBJ1-1, with D perhaps TRBD1 (6 bases). The CDR3 is made up of 15 amino acids. V dropped 2 bases and J dropped 3 bases, with 14 bases sitting between them. CDR1 SGHRS and CDR2 YFSETQ come from the germline V gene. The CDR3 DNA reads TGCGCCAGCAGCTTCCGGGGGCCAGGGTACACTGAAGCTTTCTTT. Amino acids: CASSFRGPGYTEAFF.

This clonotype was picked up many times. J is TRBJ2-7 and V is TRBV7-2; no firm D call. The CDR3 totals 14 residues. CDR1 and CDR2 (germline): SGHTA, FQGNSA. V was pared by 5 bases and J by 7 bases, with 18 bases between. The CDR3 DNA reads as TGTGCCAGCAGCCCCCGGACGGGTTTGGGTGAGCAGTACTTC. Protein product: CASSPRTGLGEQYF.

This clonotype was seen a few times. CDR3 loop: CASSLDPPSHTGELFF. CDR3 DNA: TGTGCCAGCAGCCTCGACCCCCCTTCGCATACCGGGGAGCTGTTTTTT. The chain employs TRBV6-5 and TRBJ2-2; D gene unclear. V was pared by 6 bases and J by 5 bases, with 19 bases between. The CDR3 is 16 amino acids. In germline, CDR1 is MNHEY, CDR2 SVGAGI.

This clonotype was detected only a few times. The rearrangement links TRBV5-4 to TRBJ2-7; 8 nucleotides line up with TRBD1. CDR3 length equals 15 residues. Trimming at V came to 4 bases and at J to 3 bases, leaving 9 bases not matched to a gene. From germline, CDR1 is SGHNT and CDR2 YYREEE (reference sequence). The CDR3 DNA reads TGTGCCAGCAGCCTCGGACAGGGAAGGCTCTACGAGCAGTACTTC. Amino acids: CASSLGQGRLYEQYF.

V and J are TRBV19 and TRBJ1-1, with TRBD1 as a possible D gene (6 bases). The ends were cut back, 11 bases at V and 2 bases at J, with 15 bases in the middle. This CDR3 contains 13 residues. The germline CDR1 and CDR2 sequences are LNHDA and SQIVND (reference sequence). The CDR3 region is CAGILGGNTEAFF. CDR3 sequence (DNA): TGTGCCGGTATATTGGGGGGCAACACTGAAGCTTTCTTT.

A word on this clonotype: With a much larger clone just one base away, this may be a read error. V is TRBV4-2 and J is TRBJ1-5; D call uncertain. The CDR3 is 12 residues long. The germline V gene encodes CDR1 LGHNA and CDR2 YNFKEQ. The CDR3 reads CVSSHSGQPQHF. CDR3 nucleotides: TGTGTCAGCAGCCATTCAGGTCAGCCCCAGCATTTT.

The V call is TRBV29-1, the J call TRBJ2-7, with TRBD1 matching 9 bases. The junction had 13 bases not matched to a gene; V was cut back by 7 bases and J by 3 bases. The germline gives CDR1 SQVTM, CDR2 ANQGSEA. This CDR3 contains 15 residues. This CDR3 reads CSARGVADRGYEQYF. The CDR3 coding sequence is TGCAGCGCCCGGGGGGTAGCGGACAGGGGCTACGAGCAGTACTTC.

V usage is TRBV10-3 and J usage is TRBJ1-5, with TRBD1 matching 11 bases. V trimming: 9 bases; J trimming: 7 bases; junction bases outside the gene matches: 8. The CDR3 is made up of 14 amino acids. The germline CDR1 and CDR2 sequences are ENHRY and SYGVKD. The CDR3 bases are TGTGCCATTCGGACAGGGGGCGCGAGACAGCCCCAGCATTTT. Encoded protein: CAIRTGGARQPQHF.

This clonotype was seen repeatedly, ten times or more. This chain joins TRBV2 and TRBJ1-3; D is undetermined. The germline V gene has CDR1 SNHLY and CDR2 FYNNEI. There are 14 residues in the CDR3. V lost 7 bases and J 0 bases, leaving 10 bases between the germline ends. The CDR3 region has the DNA TGTGCCAGCAATCCCCAAAGCTCTGGAAACACCATATATTTT. Its translation: CASNPQSSGNTIYF.

This clonotype appeared a single time. The chain recombines TRBV27 with TRBJ1-5; D is undetermined. The CDR3 runs 13 residues. Germline V gene sequence: CDR1 MNHEY, CDR2 SMNVEV (reference sequence). Between the trimmed V and J ends, which lost 5 bases and 5 bases, there was a span of 10 bases. The CDR3 coding sequence is TGTGCCAGCAGTCCCCGGGAGTATCAGCCCCAGCATTTT. This gives the protein CASSPREYQPQHF.

The rearrangement uses TRBV4-2 and TRBJ2-5; tentatively, D is TRBD2 (7 bases). The germline V gene encodes CDR1 LGHNA and CDR2 YNFKEQ. V dropped 0 bases and J dropped 4 bases, with 12 bases sitting between them. CDR3 size: 15 residues. The CDR3: CASSQEERGGETQYF. The CDR3 nucleotides are TGTGCCAGCAGCCAAGAGGAGAGGGGGGGAGAGACCCAGTACTTC.

The chain is built from TRBV4-1 and TRBJ1-2; D is perhaps TRBD1 (5 bases). This CDR3 comprises 14 residues. CDR1 and CDR2 (germline): MGHRA, YSYEKL. V dropped 0 bases and J dropped 7 bases, with 12 bases sitting between them. CDR3 DNA: TGCGCCAGCAGCCAAGAGAGAGGGAGGGGTGGCTACACCTTC. It is translated as CASSQERGRGGYTF.

V usage is TRBV3-1 and J usage is TRBJ1-2; D is unclear. Germline V gene sequence: CDR1 LGHDT, CDR2 YNNKEL (reference sequence). This CDR3 is 14 amino acids long. V was cut by 1 base and J by 7 bases, with 13 bases left in between. The DNA for the CDR3 is TGTGCCAGCAGCCAAGTACAGAGAATTGGTGGCTACACCTTC. Translated, it gives CASSQVQRIGGYTF. The full variable domain, with the rest looked up from reference TRBV3-1 and TRBJ1-2, is DTAVSQTPKYLVTQMGNDKSIKCEQNLGHDTMYWYKQDSKKFLKIMFSYNNKELIINETVPNRFSPKSPDKAHLNLHINSLELGDSAVYFCASSQVQRIGGYTFGSGTRLTVV.

This clonotype has ten or more counts. The chain has TRBV11-3 and TRBJ1-3; no reliable D call. Trimming took 0 bases from V and 0 from J, leaving 6 bases between them. From germline, CDR1 is SGHNT and CDR2 YENEEA. The CDR3 totals 15 residues. CDR3 in amino acids: CASSLDRRSGNTIYF. The CDR3 DNA sequence: TGTGCCAGCAGCTTAGACCGACGCTCTGGAAACACCATATATTTT. The full variable domain, with the rest looked up from reference TRBV11-3 and TRBJ1-3, is EAGVVQSPRYKIIEKKQPVAFWCNPISGHNTLYWYLQNLGQGPELLIRYENEEAVDDSQLPKDRFSAERLKGVDSTLKIQPAELGDSAVYLCASSLDRRSGNTIYFGEGSWLTVV.